This TCR beta chain was observed in a study of cytomegalovirus exposure and HLA in healthy donors (dated by TCRdb to about 2017). In terms of the full investigation: An earlier analysis of some 600 of the donors reported roughly 300 Gb of sequence data and 117 million unique TCR beta sequences obtained from about 179 million T cells. Approximately 300 gigabases of sequencing data and approximately 92 million unique TCR sequences made up an early release that covered approximately 650 HLA-typed donors. Among the approximately 400 genotyped donors, around 81% belonged to the genetic ancestry cluster associated with self-reported Caucasian donors. The aim of the study was to test whether cataloging public T cell receptors could identify signatures of past pathogen exposure. Using immunosequencing, the study profiled T cell repertoires from 666 subjects and related those repertoires to cytomegalovirus serostatus. Besides the first cohort of 666 subjects, a separate validation cohort made up of roughly 120 different subjects was used. To predict cytomegalovirus infection status, the study combined high-throughput TCR immunosequencing, statistical association of individual TCRs with disease status, and machine learning. In a later analysis, previously published TCR beta repertoires from some 640 donors were re-analyzed and high-resolution HLA genotyping was added so that TCR occurrence patterns could be studied. Rather than using new phenotypic data, the later analysis identified candidate immune exposures from TCR beta sequences and from how often those sequences occurred across donors. An earlier analysis of fewer than 750 of the donors used high-throughput TCR beta sequencing to judge whether each TCR beta V gene segment behaved as functional or pseudogenic. Donor age, sex, ethnicity and CMV serostatus were compiled together with the repertoire data. A later genetic analysis took genome-wide SNP genotypes for about 65% of the 666 donors and used that subset as a discovery cohort. Every repertoire in the discovery cohort had been generated on one and the same sequencing platform. Both class I and class II loci were covered by HLA typing, at four-digit resolution. Typing coverage differed by locus: A, B, C, DRB1 and DQB1 were typed in about 629-640 donors, DQA1 in 522, DPA1 in 600 to 610, and DPB1 in roughly 470. Because of strong linkage in the cohort, five DR-DQ haplotypes were treated as single units for association and clustering. Among several hundred genotyped donors of the cohort, an average of approximately 200,000 unique TCR beta nucleotide sequences was sequenced per donor, of which approximately 18% were non-productive. Overall study results and their limits: Compared with the roughly 600-donor mean, donors in an Asian-associated ancestry cluster had fewer N-insertions in productive TCRs, according to a later genetic analysis. A later analysis found that HLA-associated TCR beta chains were more clonally expanded and had lower generation probabilities than equally common non-associated chains. An earlier analysis of approximately 600 of the donors showed that most TCR beta V segments appeared in productive rearrangements either about 90% or about 30% of the time, which broadly matched IMGT annotations. In a later genetic analysis, a missense DCLRE1C variant was associated with V-gene and J-gene trimming of TCR beta chains, and the association was replicated in an independent cohort. In this cohort, only TCR beta chains were sequenced, and detectable features were limited by the absence of alpha or paired-chain data. The presence/absence analyses assumed that sequencing depth was roughly uniform across donors, and that assumption may not be true. A further reported finding was that TCR beta sequences accurately predicted the HLA-A and HLA-B alleles for most subjects in the first cohort. In a later analysis, most CMV-associated TCR beta chains were found to appear HLA-restricted, with HLA associations seemingly driven largely by CMV exposure. Strong co-occurrence of HLA alleles, especially DR and DQ, made assigning TCR associations to individual alleles difficult. In vitro tests confirmed that three of the cytomegalovirus-associated TCR beta chains recognize cytomegalovirus antigens. Several of the top co-occurrence clusters appeared to be linked to parvovirus B19, influenza, CMV and Epstein-Barr virus, according to a later analysis. A later analysis associated about 17,000 TCR beta sequences with specific HLA alleles at a false discovery rate of 0.05. For the cohort, immune exposure information was limited to CMV serostatus. Correlated functional status among segregating V segments might reflect linkage disequilibrium, but an unknown experimental factor could not be ruled out. According to the authors, the approach could potentially be generalized to other disease states and immunological phenotypes. HLA typing was unavailable for some donors at each locus, so association tests used only the typed subset. A cluster of highly shared sequence variants was judged likely to be a technical artifact of the sequencing pipeline. The earlier analysis of about 600 of the donors excluded roughly 17 rarely observed V segments, including chromosome 9 orphons, because counts were too low. In a later analysis, the rate of TCR association differed among HLA loci, with DRB1 alleles having the most associated TCRs and HLA-C alleles having the fewest. The classifier was reported to diagnose cytomegalovirus status with high specificity and sensitivity in both the original cohort and the validation cohort. While some public TCRs were present in many individuals, most TCR sequences turned up only very rarely across donors. A total of fewer than 200 TCR beta chains were listed by the study as associated with cytomegalovirus. The 87-base-pair reads could not distinguish some IMGT-functional V segments, including TRBV6-2 and TRBV6-3, so those segments were excluded.

The cohort comprised some 730 healthy bone marrow donors. At the time of sampling, every cohort member was nominally healthy, though immune exposures that went unrecorded were likely present. The donor tested CMV seronegative, placing the donor among the 350 or so seronegative members of the cohort. Each donor provided a peripheral blood sample, and peripheral blood mononuclear cells were used for TCR beta sequencing. Genomic DNA extraction from the blood cell samples was performed with the Qiagen DNeasy Blood Extraction Kit. The germline V end is reduced by 5 bases and the J end by 3 bases; junction bases left unmatched: 16. The CDR3 numbers 19 residues from cysteine through phenylalanine. Only the CDR3 region is kept as DNA, spanning 57 bases read in frame from base 1. The germline V gene (reference sequence) yields MNHEY for CDR1 and SMNVEV for CDR2. Comment on this clone: There is no known antigen for this receptor. No per-base quality is available; no much larger clone lies one base away.

Library method: the immunoSEQ multiplex PCR assay. For the multiplex PCR, a mixture combining 60 forward primers for TCR Vbeta segments and 13 reverse primers for TCR Jbeta segments was used. The CDR3 region of rearranged TCR beta genes was amplified from genomic DNA by a multiplex PCR assay. The Illumina HiSeq System was used to sequence the amplified TCR beta libraries as 87-base-pair reads. As for the authors' bioinformatics: A later analysis counted about 82 million unique TCR beta chains across the 550 to 750 repertoires, and 10 million to 12 million of these chains were shared by at least two donors. To remove PCR and sequencing errors, raw reads were error-corrected and collapsed into unique sequences using a nearest-neighbor algorithm that merged closely related sequences. To assign V, D and J gene segments, CDR3 sequences were aligned to IMGT reference sequences. For a sequence to be retained, at least a six-nucleotide match to both a V gene segment and a J gene segment was required. Rearrangements were classified as productive when the CDR3 lacked stop codons and remained in frame with V and J, and all other rearrangements were classified as non-productive. CDR3 was defined according to IMGT convention as the region running from the second conserved V-encoded cysteine to the conserved J-encoded phenylalanine. The earlier analysis of some 600 of the donors excluded sequences that lacked an unambiguous match to a single V gene segment. An earlier analysis of over 450 of the donors classified V segments as functional when productive rearrangements were above 56.7% and as segregating when the standard deviation between donors was above 5%. A statistical classification framework was built for diagnosing cytomegalovirus status from the catalog of TCR beta chain sequences. In a later analysis, TCR nucleotide sequences were compared against IMGT/GENE-DB human TR gene sequences so that V and J genes could be assigned. In a later analysis, CDR3 sequences and most-parsimonious VDJ recombination scenarios were assigned using the TCRdist pipeline. A later analysis defined each TCR beta chain by its CDR3 amino acid sequence plus V-gene family, and excluded reads lacking a unique V-gene family. To address suspected cross-contamination and a sequencing artifact, a later analysis removed 592 highly shared, low-generation-probability nucleotide sequences. In a later analysis, a clonal expansion index for each public chain was calculated from normalized within-repertoire ranks of inferred template counts. In a later analysis, generation probabilities were computed with a VDJ recombination model fitted to out-of-frame rearrangements, and the resulting probabilities were checked against IGoR. In a later analysis, TCR-TCR, TCR-HLA and TCR-CMV co-occurrence was scored with hypergeometric tests, and a repertoire-size bias correction was applied to TCR pairs. False discovery rates were estimated in a later analysis by permuting HLA or CMV assignments 20 times. A later analysis grouped co-occurring TCRs with DBSCAN, adding TCRdist sequence similarity when clustering within HLA-allele-positive subsets. Repertoires with fewer than 30,000 or more than 120,000 public chains were left out of co-occurrence clustering, as were five repertoires with anomalous nucleotide sharing. Not all clones reach the TCRdb copy of this immuneACCESS table, which keeps in-frame sequences only. Checked studies attribute under half of the gap to unresolved V genes and leave the rest unexplained. V and J calls and clone size are as listed in that table; D and trimming were resolved from the DNA. The sample table records 150,000 to 200,000 clones; roughly 85% of these occur just once. The leading ten clones occupy around 2.3% of the sample.

Sequencing used PBMCs. This receptor was taken from a woman between 45 and 60 years old in good health and CMV-seronegative. The rearranged segments are TRBV27 and TRBJ2-7, with 13 bases in between that match TRBD2. Here is the DNA: TGTGCCAGCAGTGTAAGACTAGCGGGAGGATTTAACCTCCGCTACGAGCAGTACTTC. Translated, it gives CASSVRLAGGFNLRYEQYF.